Listed here are 26 T cell receptor beta chains from one sample, sequenced in a study of T-cell reconstitution after alpha-beta-depleted transplantation in children. During its preparation, the TCRbeta library received unique molecular identifiers. TCRdb analysed the PCR reads with MiXCR anew, one entry per CDR3 protein. The sample includes about 600,000 distinct CDR3 sequences, around 23% of them seen just once. The sequencing used PBMCs, mostly from graft donor cells, collected 360 days after TCRalphabeta/CD19-depleted stem cell transplant. These receptors came from a boy younger than two who had a stem cell transplant for acute myeloid leukemia, so the T cells may come from the graft donor.

This clonotype was recorded many times. The chain recombines TRBV6-1 with TRBJ2-7, with a possible D match to TRBD1 (6 bases). Trimming shortened V by 5 bases and J by 9 bases, and 26 bases separated the two germline ends. The germline V gene encodes CDR1 MNHNS and CDR2 SASEGT. This CDR3 contains 16 residues. CDR3 coding DNA: TGTGCCAGCAGTCCGTACAGGGTATCCCCGGCACTGGGGCAGTACTTC. Translated, it gives CASSPYRVSPALGQYF.

This clonotype was recorded many times. The V call is TRBV4-1, the J call TRBJ1-5; no clear D. The CDR3 extends over 15 amino acids. Trimming removed 1 base from V and 0 bases from J, with 7 bases in between. Germline loops: CDR1 MGHRA, CDR2 YSYEKL. The CDR3 sequence: CASSQGRYSNQPQHF. The CDR3 coding sequence is TGCGCCAGCAGCCAAGGACGTTATAGCAATCAGCCCCAGCATTTT.

The chain has TRBV27 and TRBJ2-1, with D possibly being TRBD2 (6 bases). This CDR3 region has 14 residues. CDR1 and CDR2 (germline): MNHEY, SMNVEV (reference sequence). The ends were cut back, 3 bases at V and 6 bases at J, with 12 bases in the middle. The chain's CDR3 is CASSLGGPTNEQFF. CDR3 coding DNA: TGTGCCAGCAGTTTGGGGGGACCTACCAATGAGCAGTTCTTC.

The table lists this clonotype with many counts. The chain uses TRBV29-1 and TRBJ2-5; 8 nucleotides line up with TRBD1. The J segment lost 2 bases and the V segment lost 6 bases, leaving 2 bases of the junction unmatched. The germline gives CDR1 SQVTM, CDR2 ANQGSEA. The CDR3 covers 12 residues. The CDR3: CSVHRGQETQYF. The DNA for the CDR3 is TGCAGCGTCCACAGGGGGCAAGAGACCCAGTACTTC.

The chain links TRBV11-2 to TRBJ2-7; D is uncertain. Germline V gives CDR1 SGHAT, CDR2 FQNNGV. With 0 bases removed from V and 7 bases from J, the gap between germline ends came to 7 bases. CDR3 length: 12 residues. As DNA, the CDR3 is TGTGCCAGCAGCTTAGATGCGGTAGAGCAGTACTTC. It encodes CASSLDAVEQYF.

The chain joins TRBV20-1 to TRBJ2-3, with D possibly TRBD1 on 5 matching bases. CDR1 is DFQATT, CDR2 SNEGSKA, per germline (reference sequence). The CDR3 loop spans 14 amino acids. V shed 0 bases and J shed 6 bases, with 13 bases lying between them. CDR3 in amino acids: CSARDSLSGDTQYF. The CDR3, as DNA: TGCAGTGCTAGAGATTCCTTATCAGGGGATACGCAGTATTTT.

The J gene is TRBJ2-4, the V gene TRBV13; either TRBD1 or TRBD2 may fit D (5 bases each). Deletions cut 1 base from V and 8 bases from J, with 6 bases between. This CDR3 is 12 amino acids long. Germline CDR1 reads PRHDT; CDR2 reads FYEKMQ (reference sequence). Here the CDR3 DNA reads TGTGCCAGCAGCTTAGTGGGGGACATTCAGTACTTC. Translation: CASSLVGDIQYF. Looking up the rest from reference TRBV13 and TRBJ2-4 gives the full variable domain: AAGVIQSPRHLIKEKRETATLKCYPIPRHDTVYWYQQGPGQDPQFLISFYEKMQSDKGSIPDRFSAQQFSDYHSELNMSSLELGDSALYFCASSLVGDIQYFGAGTRLSVL.

This clonotype was recorded at least ten times. The chain links TRBV20-1 to TRBJ1-2; possibly TRBD1 for D (5 bases). Trimming cost V 7 bases and J 4 bases, with 10 bases left between them. Looked up from germline, CDR1 is DFQATT and CDR2 is SNEGSKA (reference sequence). The CDR3 has 11 residues. DNA for the CDR3: TGCAGTGGGCAGGGCAGCTATGGCTACACCTTC. Translated, it gives CSGQGSYGYTF.

This clonotype appeared many times. The rearrangement joins TRBV20-1 to TRBJ2-7; a possible D gene is TRBD1 (5 bases). Between the trimmed V and J ends, which lost 0 bases and 2 bases, there was a span of 14 bases. The CDR3 consists of 15 residues. The V gene's germline CDR1 is DFQATT and CDR2 SNEGSKA (reference sequence). The CDR3 region has the DNA TGCAGTGCTAGAGAATGGGCAGGGTGGGCCTACGAGCAGTACTTC. Residues: CSAREWAGWAYEQYF.

This clonotype has more than one count but fewer than ten. This chain links TRBV6-2 or TRBV6-3 with TRBJ1-2; D possibly corresponds to TRBD1 (5 bases). The CDR3 totals 14 residues. The germline V gene has CDR1 MNHEY and CDR2 SVGEGT. Trimming left V 6 bases short and J 8 bases short, with 19 bases between. CDR3 sequence reads: CASSPTTRGSGYTF. Written as DNA, the CDR3 is TGTGCCAGCAGCCCCACTACACGGGGGAGCGGCTACACCTTC.

This clonotype has ten or more counts. The chain links TRBV18 to TRBJ2-7; D call uncertain. The CDR3 loop spans 13 amino acids. Per the germline V gene, CDR1 is KGHSH and CDR2 is LQKENI. V lost 8 bases, J lost 0 bases, and 11 bases lay in between. In DNA form, the CDR3 reads TGTGCCAGCAGCCCCCCTAGCTCCTACGAGCAGTACGTC. This codes for CASSPPSSYEQYV.

This sequence joins TRBV7-2 and TRBJ2-3, with 9 nucleotides matching TRBD2. This CDR3 comprises 14 residues. Germline CDR1 is SGHTA and CDR2 is FQGNSA. With V trimmed by 0 bases and J by 5 bases, 0 bases remained unmatched. CDR3 sequence (DNA): TGTGCCAGCAGCTTAGCGACTAGCGGAGATACGCAGTATTTT. Its translation: CASSLATSGDTQYF.

The table lists this clonotype with a few counts. V usage is TRBV7-3 and J usage is TRBJ2-1; 8 bases are shared with TRBD1. Trimming took 5 bases from V and 6 from J; bases not matched to a gene: 9. This CDR3 has 15 amino acids. Germline assignment: CDR1 SGHTA and CDR2 FQGTGA. CDR3 in DNA: TGTGCCAGCAGCCAGGACAGGGCGCCCCCCAATGAGCAGTTCTTC. Translated, it gives CASSQDRAPPNEQFF.

This clonotype was seen only a few times. The genes are TRBV6-1 and TRBJ2-2, with TRBD2 matching 11 bases. Germline CDR1 is MNHNS and CDR2 is SASEGT. V was pared by 6 bases and J by 7 bases, with 13 bases of the junction left unmatched. The CDR3 runs 17 residues. The CDR3 coding sequence is TGTGCCAGCAGAGGTGAACTAGCGGGAGTTTACGTCGGGGAGCTGTTTTTT. It codes for CASRGELAGVYVGELFF.

This clonotype was seen just once. This may come from a read error, since a much larger clone is one base off. CDR3 DNA sequence: TGTGCCACCAGCGGATCTAGGAATGGGCAGTTCTTC. Translation gives CATSGSRNGQFF. The gene calls are TRBV15 and TRBJ2-1; D is unclear. Germline V gene data show CDR1 as LNHNV and CDR2 as YYDKDF (reference sequence). The CDR3 has 12 residues.

This clonotype turned up a few times. This sequence joins TRBV12-3 or TRBV12-4 and TRBJ2-3; 14 nucleotides align to TRBD2. V trimming: 6 bases; J trimming: 2 bases; junction bases outside the gene matches: 7. The CDR3 runs 17 residues. The CDR3 spells CASSLGLAGVNTDTQYF. CDR3 DNA sequence: TGTGCCAGCAGCTTGGGACTAGCGGGGGTGAACACAGATACGCAGTATTTT.

This rearrangement joins TRBV12-3 or TRBV12-4 to TRBJ2-7, with D hard to call. The CDR3 consists of 14 residues. V was shortened by 3 bases and J by 2 bases, with 11 bases between the two germline ends. CDR3 protein: CASSLGRTTYEQYV. Here the CDR3 DNA reads TGTGCCAGCAGTTTGGGCAGGACGACCTACGAGCAGTACGTC.

This chain joins TRBV20-1 and TRBJ2-2; D remains ambiguous. The V end lost 6 bases, the J end lost 0 bases, and 11 bases lay between the germline ends. This CDR3 has 14 residues. Germline CDR1 DFQATT, CDR2 SNEGSKA (reference sequence). Written as DNA, the CDR3 is TGCAGTGCGGGGTCTCTCCCGAACACCGGGGAGCTGTTTTTT. It yields the protein CSAGSLPNTGELFF.

In this sample, this clonotype turned up a few times. V and J are TRBV7-9 and TRBJ2-4, with 8 bases matching TRBD1. In germline, CDR1 is SEHNR, CDR2 FQNEAQ (reference sequence). Trimming took 4 bases from V and 6 from J; bases not matched to a gene: 5. There are 14 residues in the CDR3. The DNA for the CDR3 is TGTGCCAGCAGCTCCGCCGGGACAGGAAACATTCAGTACTTC. Protein: CASSSAGTGNIQYF.

This clonotype has only a few counts. The rearrangement uses TRBV6-1 and TRBJ1-1, with D possibly TRBD1 on 6 matching bases. V was cut by 7 bases and J by 4 bases, with 19 bases left in between. Germline V CDR1 and CDR2: MNHNS, SASEGT. The CDR3 spans 15 residues. The CDR3 DNA sequence: TGTGCCAGCAACCCTAACAGGGAGTTGCGCACTGAAGCTTTCTTT. Its translation is CASNPNRELRTEAFF.

The table lists this clonotype with a few counts. This chain links TRBV13 with TRBJ2-3, with 10 bases that match TRBD2. The CDR3 totals 16 residues. The V and J ends lost 1 base and 4 bases, in that order; junction bases with no gene match: 5. CDR1 and CDR2 from the germline V gene are PRHDT and FYEKMQ (reference sequence). CDR3 in DNA: TGTGCCAGCAGCTTAGTTGCTAGCGGGGGCGCAGATACGCAGTATTTT. Protein product: CASSLVASGGADTQYF.

This clonotype was seen repeatedly, ten times or more. The chain is built from TRBV12-3 or TRBV12-4 and TRBJ2-5; 7 bases are a match to TRBD1. J was trimmed by 1 base and V by 4 bases; bases with no gene match: 12. CDR3 size: 17 residues. CDR3 in DNA: TGTGCCAGCAGTTCCCCCGGGACAGTTGGCCCCCAAGAGACCCAGTACTTC. This codes for CASSSPGTVGPQETQYF.

The gene calls are TRBV27 and TRBJ2-3; TRBD1 matches 8 bases. Germline CDR1 reads MNHEY; CDR2 reads SMNVEV (reference sequence). The CDR3 contains 19 residues. V was clipped by 6 bases and J by 2 bases; unmatched bases: 19. CDR3 protein: CASSPSVILSGQVTDTQYF. DNA of the CDR3: TGTGCCAGCAGCCCATCCGTTATCCTGTCGGGACAGGTCACAGATACGCAGTATTTT.

Only a few counts were recorded for this clonotype. V usage is TRBV7-9 and J usage is TRBJ1-1; D possibly corresponds to TRBD1 (5 bases). CDR1 and CDR2 from the germline V gene are SEHNR and FQNEAQ (reference sequence). CDR3 length: 14 amino acids. The germline V and J ends were trimmed by 5 bases and 5 bases, with 15 bases remaining between them. The CDR3: CASSPVGRQTEAFF. DNA of the CDR3: TGTGCCAGCAGCCCCGTGGGGCGGCAGACTGAAGCTTTCTTT.

This clonotype was seen only a few times. This chain joins TRBV6-1 and TRBJ2-1; 12 nucleotides align to TRBD2. Germline loops: CDR1 MNHNS, CDR2 SASEGT. After removal of 6 bases from V and 5 bases from J, the junction contained 8 bases not matched to a gene. The length of the CDR3 is 16 residues. This CDR3 reads CASRSWTSGANNEQFF. Here the CDR3 DNA reads TGTGCCAGCAGATCTTGGACTAGCGGGGCAAACAATGAGCAGTTCTTC.

As DNA, the CDR3 is TGTGCCAGCAAACCCAGAGGCCTGGGGTCAGATACGCAGTATTTT. It codes for CASKPRGLGSDTQYF. The chain uses TRBV6-1 and TRBJ2-3; no clear D gene. In germline, CDR1 is MNHNS, CDR2 SASEGT. The CDR3 totals 15 residues. With 7 bases removed from V and 4 bases from J, the gap between germline ends came to 18 bases.